This TCR beta chain was recorded in a study of molecular identifiers for immune sequencing clone quantification. The CDR3 extends over 17 amino acids. The V and J ends lost 5 bases and 3 bases, in that order; junction bases with no gene match: 15. Germline V gene sequence: CDR1 DFQATT, CDR2 SNEGSKA (reference sequence). In the case of this clonotype: The target antigen is unknown.

Points from the study as a whole: Beyond 20 RNA copies, clones held over 97% of effector molecules, compared with under 1% in naive cells.

Each CDR3 protein is one row after TCRdb ran MiXCR on the PCR reads. The top ten hold approximately 10% of the sample, which has 97,000 or so distinct CDR3 sequences, about 35% seen once. The sequence derives from a human donor in good health. Some libraries in this study had Jurkat cell RNA spiked in. Sequencing was carried out using naive CD8+ T cells from blood, with Jurkat cell RNA spiked in. Sample subset: FACS-sorted CD8+CD4-CCR7+CD45RA+ naive T cells. The V and J genes are TRBV20-1 and TRBJ2-2, with 7 bases lining up with TRBD1. The CDR3 loop is CSAGTTQGLGYTGELFF. The CDR3 DNA reads TGCAGTGCTGGCACTACACAGGGGTTAGGTTACACCGGGGAGCTGTTTTTT.